One and the same sample provided the 27 T cell receptor beta chains below, sequenced in a study of blood T cell repertoires in COVID-19. Sequencing used immunoSEQ multiplex PCR; TCRdb keeps in-frame clones, though not all of them. The data contain tens of thousands of clones, approximately 86% of them singletons. The sequenced material came from peripheral blood. These receptors were taken from a man aged 35-49 years with acute or convalescent COVID-19.

The chain has TRBV3-1 (or the pseudogene TRBV3-2) and TRBJ2-1, with D tentatively TRBD2 (7 bases). Trimming left V 0 bases short and J 9 bases short, with 15 bases between. The CDR3 is made up of 15 amino acids. The V gene's germline CDR1 is LGHDT and CDR2 YNNKEL (reference sequence). The CDR3 DNA is TGTGCCAGCAGCCAAGAGGGGGGGCCGTGGGTTGAGCAGTTCTTC. Translation gives CASSQEGGPWVEQFF.

The rearrangement links TRBV7-2 to TRBJ2-3, with 7 nucleotides matching TRBD2. This CDR3 has 14 residues. Unmatched junction bases numbered 0, after V lost 0 bases and J lost 3 bases. The germline V gene encodes CDR1 SGHTA and CDR2 FQGNSA. CDR3 sequence (DNA): TGTGCCAGCAGCTTAGCGGGGGGGACAGATACGCAGTATTTT. Its translation is CASSLAGGTDTQYF.

The rearrangement uses TRBV6-1 and TRBJ1-5, with 8 bases that match TRBD1. CDR1 and CDR2 from the germline V gene are MNHNS and SASEGT. This CDR3 has 14 residues. Losses at the gene ends were 3 bases for V and 4 bases for J; bases not matched to a gene: 2. The CDR3 DNA follows: TGTGCCAGCAGTGATAGGACAGGGAATCAGCCCCAGCATTTT. Protein: CASSDRTGNQPQHF.

The chain uses TRBV4-3 and TRBJ1-4; no reliable D call. Germline values: CDR1 LGHNA, CDR2 YSLEER. This CDR3 spans 14 amino acids. V lost 1 base and J lost 4, with 7 bases in between. Here the CDR3 DNA reads TGCGCCAGCAGCCAAGCGGGAATTAATGAAAAACTGTTTTTT. It encodes CASSQAGINEKLFF.

The chain combines TRBV10-2 with TRBJ2-1; TRBD2 agrees at 8 bases. This CDR3 is built from 16 residues. The ends lost 8 bases at V and 7 bases at J; junction bases unmatched: 16. CDR1 and CDR2 from the germline V gene are WSHSY and SAAADI. The CDR3 is CASFRAGDSSRNEQFF. The CDR3 bases are TGCGCCAGCTTCCGAGCGGGAGACTCTTCCCGGAATGAGCAGTTCTTC.

V and J are TRBV27 and TRBJ1-1; tentatively, D is TRBD1 (5 bases). The germline V and J ends were trimmed by 6 bases and 4 bases, with 15 bases remaining between them. The CDR3 loop spans 14 amino acids. The germline V gene has CDR1 MNHEY and CDR2 SMNVEV (reference sequence). The DNA for the CDR3 is TGTGCCAGCAGCGAAGCAAAGGGGTTCACTGAAGCTTTCTTT. Protein product: CASSEAKGFTEAFF.

V and J are TRBV6-1 and TRBJ1-4, with D perhaps TRBD1 (5 bases). Deletions cut 3 bases from V and 8 bases from J, with 13 bases between. This CDR3 has 14 amino acids. The germline gives CDR1 MNHNS, CDR2 SASEGT. The CDR3 nucleotides are TGTGCCAGCAGTGATGCCCTAAGGGGCGAAAAACTGTTTTTT. Its protein is CASSDALRGEKLFF.

This clone was seen a few times. This sequence joins TRBV19 and TRBJ2-1; 7 positions agree with TRBD2. V shed 5 bases, J shed 5 bases, and the junction held 15 bases outside the gene matches. Germline V gene lookup returns CDR1 LNHDA and CDR2 SQIVND (reference sequence). The CDR3 has 17 amino acids. The DNA of the CDR3 is TGTGCCAGTAGTTCCACCTCTAGCGGAAGCGGGGACAATGAGCAGTTCTTC. Its protein product is CASSSTSSGSGDNEQFF.

The chain has TRBV3-1 (or the pseudogene TRBV3-2) and TRBJ1-2, with D perhaps matching TRBD1 (6 bases). CDR1 LGHDT and CDR2 YNNKEL come from the germline V gene (reference sequence). V lost 1 base to trimming and J lost 2 bases, with 14 bases between them. The CDR3 extends over 16 amino acids. CDR3 bases: TGTGCCAGCAGCCAAGTAGGCGGGGGGCGGAACTATGGCTACACCTTC. Amino acids: CASSQVGGGRNYGYTF.

This sequence joins TRBV6-5 and TRBJ2-3; D gene ambiguous. The CDR3 consists of 11 residues. Germline CDR1 reads MNHEY; CDR2 reads SVGAGI. V was pared by 2 bases and J by 6 bases, with 3 bases between. Written as DNA, the CDR3 is TGTGCCAGCAGTTACCTGGATACGCAGTATTTT. It codes for CASSYLDTQYF.

The rearrangement uses TRBV20-1 and TRBJ2-7; 15 nucleotides match TRBD2. This CDR3 spans 16 amino acids. Germline values: CDR1 DFQATT, CDR2 SNEGSKA (reference sequence). V was clipped by 3 bases and J by 4 bases; unmatched bases: 7. CDR3: CSASGGLAGGSYEQYF. The CDR3 bases are TGCAGTGCTAGTGGAGGACTAGCGGGGGGGTCGTACGAGCAGTACTTC.

The chain joins TRBV5-1 to TRBJ2-5, with TRBD1 matching 7 bases. The CDR3 extends over 15 amino acids. The V and J ends lost 4 bases and 0 bases, in that order; junction bases with no gene match: 6. Germline V lookup: CDR1 SGHRS, CDR2 YFSETQ. CDR3 in DNA: TGCGCCAGCAGCCAAAATACAGGGGACCAAGAGACCCAGTACTTC. Protein sequence: CASSQNTGDQETQYF.

V gene TRBV19 combines with J gene TRBJ1-4; 8 bases are a match to TRBD1. With V trimmed by 6 bases and J by 8 bases, 11 bases remained unmatched. CDR3 size: 15 residues. Germline CDR1 LNHDA, CDR2 SQIVND (reference sequence). Written as DNA, the CDR3 is TGTGCCAGTAGCCCCCGATTACAGGGGGGAGAAAAACTGTTTTTT. It codes for CASSPRLQGGEKLFF.

This clone was observed a single time. The rearrangement uses TRBV6-2 or TRBV6-3 and TRBJ2-1; D not certain. The CDR3 runs to 15 residues. The germline CDR1 and CDR2 sequences are MNHEY and SVGEGT. V gave up 3 bases and J gave up 0 bases, with 9 bases separating them. This CDR3 reads CASSYGWSSYNEQFF. The DNA of the CDR3 is TGTGCCAGCAGTTATGGGTGGAGCTCCTACAATGAGCAGTTCTTC.

The chain uses TRBV11-1 and TRBJ1-5; 9 positions agree with TRBD1. After removal of 5 bases from V and 5 bases from J, the junction contained 7 bases not matched to a gene. The CDR3 runs 15 residues. The germline CDR1 and CDR2 sequences are SGHAT and FQDESV (reference sequence). The CDR3 nucleotides are TGTGCCAGCAGCAAGGGACAGGGAACGGATCAGCCCCAGCATTTT. Translation gives CASSKGQGTDQPQHF.

This sequence joins TRBV14 and TRBJ1-2; D is unclear. Germline V CDR1 and CDR2: SGHDN, FVKESK. The CDR3 runs 15 residues. The V end was cut by 0 bases, the J end by 4 bases, with 12 bases between. The CDR3 protein is CASSQDSGSPYGYTF. As DNA, the CDR3 is TGTGCCAGCAGCCAAGATAGCGGATCCCCCTATGGCTACACCTTC.

The chain carries TRBV18 and TRBJ1-2, with TRBD1 matching over 9 bases. The trim removed 3 bases at V and 3 bases at J, leaving 8 bases unmatched. CDR3 length equals 16 residues. Germline V gene lookup returns CDR1 KGHSH and CDR2 LQKENI. CDR3 coding DNA: TGTGCCAGCTCACCTGGACAGGGGAGAATGGACTATGGCTACACCTTC. Translating it yields CASSPGQGRMDYGYTF.

The chain carries TRBV12-3 or TRBV12-4 and TRBJ1-5, with a weak D call TRBD1 (6 bases). V was shortened by 5 bases and J by 7 bases, with 12 bases between the two germline ends. CDR3 size: 13 residues. The CDR3 protein is CASSPPGGQPQHF. The CDR3 nucleotides are TGTGCCAGCAGTCCACCGGGGGGCCAGCCCCAGCATTTT.

The rearrangement uses TRBV7-9 and TRBJ1-5; D may be TRBD1 (6 bases). CDR1 and CDR2 (germline): SEHNR, FQNEAQ (reference sequence). The CDR3 spans 12 residues. V lost 5 bases and J 5 bases, leaving 7 bases between the germline ends. CDR3 sequence (DNA): TGTGCCAGCAGCGCAGGGGATCAGCCCCAGCATTTT. Protein product: CASSAGDQPQHF.

V usage is TRBV27 and J usage is TRBJ2-7; D is possibly TRBD1 (6 bases). Trimming shortened V by 5 bases and J by 4 bases, and 15 bases separated the two germline ends. CDR1 is MNHEY, CDR2 SMNVEV, per germline (reference sequence). The CDR3 is 14 residues long. The CDR3 sequence is CASSTPGTLYEQYF. CDR3 coding DNA: TGTGCCAGCAGTACACCCGGGACACTTTACGAGCAGTACTTC.

The V call is TRBV30, the J call TRBJ2-7, with D possibly being TRBD1 (6 bases). CDR1 and CDR2 from the germline V gene are GTSNPN and SVGIG (reference sequence). The V end was cut by 3 bases, the J end by 6 bases, with 18 bases between. This CDR3 spans 14 amino acids. CDR3 coding DNA: TGTGCCTGGAGCCCCGGGACACCCGCTGGCGAGCAGTACTTC. This encodes CAWSPGTPAGEQYF.

In this sample, this clone turned up a few times. The genes are TRBV11-3 and TRBJ1-6, with D tentatively TRBD1 (5 bases). V was cut by 5 bases and J by 7 bases, with 12 bases left in between. CDR1 SGHNT and CDR2 YENEEA come from the germline V gene. The CDR3 totals 14 residues. The CDR3 coding sequence is TGTGCCAGCAGCCGGGCTTCAGGGAATTCACCCCTCCACTTT. Translation: CASSRASGNSPLHF.

J is TRBJ2-7 and V is TRBV5-5; no clear D. V gave up 0 bases and J gave up 6 bases, with 19 bases separating them. Germline CDR1 reads SGHKS; CDR2 reads YYEKEE (reference sequence). This CDR3 contains 16 residues. The CDR3 DNA reads TGTGCCAGCAGCTTGGGTCCGACAAGCCCTATGGCCGAGCAGTACTTC. Encoded protein: CASSLGPTSPMAEQYF.

This sequence joins TRBV24-1 and TRBJ1-2; TRBD1 matches at 7 bases. CDR1 is KGHDR and CDR2 is SFDVKD in the germline V gene. The CDR3 runs 15 residues. Trimming cost V 3 bases and J 4 bases; bases outside gene matches: 7. In DNA form, the CDR3 reads TGTGCCACCAGTGATACTAGGGACAGAAGCTATGGCTACACCTTC. This codes for CATSDTRDRSYGYTF.

V usage is TRBV5-1 and J usage is TRBJ2-3; D is ambiguous. There are 15 residues in the CDR3. The V gene lost 0 bases and the J gene lost 4 bases, with 12 bases spanning the gap. CDR1 is SGHRS, CDR2 YFSETQ, per germline. CDR3 bases: TGCGCCAGCAGCTTGGTTGTCTGGCTGGCAGATACGCAGTATTTT. It encodes CASSLVVWLADTQYF.

V usage is TRBV19 and J usage is TRBJ1-3; a possible D gene is TRBD1 (5 bases). The CDR3 extends over 15 amino acids. Germline CDR1 and CDR2: LNHDA and SQIVND (reference sequence). Trimming cost V 7 bases and J 0 bases, with 13 bases left between them. As DNA, the CDR3 is TGTGCCAGTACTCAGTGGGGCAACTCTGGAAACACCATATATTTT. Translated: CASTQWGNSGNTIYF.

This clone was picked up one time. This rearrangement joins TRBV30 to TRBJ1-2; weak D call: TRBD1 (5 bases). This CDR3 is 13 amino acids long. V lost 0 bases and J lost 4, with 9 bases in between. Germline lookup yields CDR1 GTSNPN and CDR2 SVGIG (reference sequence). CDR3 in DNA: TGTGCCTGGAGTGTAGCCCAGGGCTATGGCTACACCTTC. This gives the protein CAWSVAQGYGYTF.